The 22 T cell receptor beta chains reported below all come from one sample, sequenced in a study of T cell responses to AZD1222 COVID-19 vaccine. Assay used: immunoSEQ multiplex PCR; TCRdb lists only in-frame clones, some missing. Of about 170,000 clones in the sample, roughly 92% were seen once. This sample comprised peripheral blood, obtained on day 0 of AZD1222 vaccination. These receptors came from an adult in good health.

The CDR3 here is CASSPYTTNQPQHF. The CDR3 nucleotides are TGTGCCAGCAGCCCCTATACCACCAATCAGCCCCAGCATTTT. The rearrangement joins TRBV6-5 to TRBJ1-5, with D unclear. Trimming stripped 6 bases from V and 3 bases from J, with 12 bases between. Per the germline V gene, CDR1 is MNHEY and CDR2 is SVGAGI. This CDR3 comprises 14 residues.

As DNA, the CDR3 is TGTGCCAGTAGTACAGCAAGGGAGCAGTTCTTC. Its protein is CASSTAREQFF. V and J are TRBV19 and TRBJ2-1; D is unclear. Germline lookup yields CDR1 LNHDA and CDR2 SQIVND (reference sequence). Trimming stripped 4 bases from V and 10 bases from J, with 8 bases between. This CDR3 spans 11 amino acids.

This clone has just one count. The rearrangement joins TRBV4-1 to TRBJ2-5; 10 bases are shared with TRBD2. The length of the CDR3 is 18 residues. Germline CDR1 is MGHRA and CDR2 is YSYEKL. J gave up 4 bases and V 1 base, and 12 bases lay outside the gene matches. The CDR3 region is CASSQGQSLAGVLETQYF. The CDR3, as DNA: TGCGCCAGCAGCCAAGGACAGAGTCTAGCGGGAGTCCTAGAGACCCAGTACTTC.

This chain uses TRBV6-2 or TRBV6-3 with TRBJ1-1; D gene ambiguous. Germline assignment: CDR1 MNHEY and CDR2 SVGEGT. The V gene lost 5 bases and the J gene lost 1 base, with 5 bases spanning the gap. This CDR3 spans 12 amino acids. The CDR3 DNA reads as TGTGCCAGCAGTCTAGAGAACACTGAAGCTTTCTTT. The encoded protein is CASSLENTEAFF.

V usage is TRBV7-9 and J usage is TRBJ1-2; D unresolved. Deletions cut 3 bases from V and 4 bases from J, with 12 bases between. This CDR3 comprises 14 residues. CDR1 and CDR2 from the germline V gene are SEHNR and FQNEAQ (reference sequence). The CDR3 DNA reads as TGTGCCAGCAGCTTGTCGGAACAGACCTATGGCTACACCTTC. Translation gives CASSLSEQTYGYTF.

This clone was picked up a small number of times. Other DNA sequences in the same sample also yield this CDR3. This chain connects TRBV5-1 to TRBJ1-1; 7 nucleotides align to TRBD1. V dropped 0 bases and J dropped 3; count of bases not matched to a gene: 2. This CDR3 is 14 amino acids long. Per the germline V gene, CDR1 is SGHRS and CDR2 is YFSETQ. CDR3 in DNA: TGCGCCAGCAGCTTGGGAGGGGGCTACACTGAAGCTTTCTTT. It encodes CASSLGGGYTEAFF.

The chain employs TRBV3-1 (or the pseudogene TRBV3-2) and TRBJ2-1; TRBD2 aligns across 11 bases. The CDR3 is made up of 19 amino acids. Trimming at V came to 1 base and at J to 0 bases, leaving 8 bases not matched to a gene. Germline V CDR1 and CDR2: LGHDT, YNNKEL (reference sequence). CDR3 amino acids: CASSQGGLAGGGSYNEQFF. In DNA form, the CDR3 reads TGTGCCAGCAGCCAAGGGGGGCTAGCGGGAGGCGGCTCCTACAATGAGCAGTTCTTC.

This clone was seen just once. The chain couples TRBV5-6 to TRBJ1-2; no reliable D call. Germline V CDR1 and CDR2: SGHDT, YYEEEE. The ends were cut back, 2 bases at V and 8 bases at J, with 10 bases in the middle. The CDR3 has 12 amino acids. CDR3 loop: CASSLQLSGYTF. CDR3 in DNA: TGTGCCAGCAGCTTACAACTGTCCGGCTACACCTTC.

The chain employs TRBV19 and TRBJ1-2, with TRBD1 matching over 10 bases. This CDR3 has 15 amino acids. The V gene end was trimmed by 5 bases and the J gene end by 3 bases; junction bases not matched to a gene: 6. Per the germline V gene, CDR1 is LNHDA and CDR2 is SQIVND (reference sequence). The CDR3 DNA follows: TGTGCCAGTAGTTATGGACAGGGGGAGGACTATGGCTACACCTTC. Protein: CASSYGQGEDYGYTF.

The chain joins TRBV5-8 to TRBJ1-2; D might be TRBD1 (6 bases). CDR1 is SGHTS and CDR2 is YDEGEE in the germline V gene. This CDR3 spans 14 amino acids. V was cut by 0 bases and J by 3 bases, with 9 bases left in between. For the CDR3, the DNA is TGTGCCAGCAGCTTGGAACAGGGATACTATGGCTACACCTTC. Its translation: CASSLEQGYYGYTF.

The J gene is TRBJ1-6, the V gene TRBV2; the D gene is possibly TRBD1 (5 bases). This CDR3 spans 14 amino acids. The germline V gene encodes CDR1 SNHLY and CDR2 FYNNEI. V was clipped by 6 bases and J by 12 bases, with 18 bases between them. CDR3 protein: CASSRDPPGIPLHF. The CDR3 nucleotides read TGTGCCAGCAGCCGGGACCCTCCGGGGATACCCCTCCACTTT.

Written as DNA, the CDR3 is TGTGCCAGCAGCCAATCATTGGTTACTGGAAACACCATATATTTT. The encoded protein is CASSQSLVTGNTIYF. The J gene is TRBJ1-3, the V gene TRBV3-1 (or the pseudogene TRBV3-2); D not resolved. The CDR3 is made up of 15 amino acids. V was clipped by 2 bases and J by 2 bases, with 10 bases between them. CDR1 and CDR2 (germline): LGHDT, YNNKEL (reference sequence).

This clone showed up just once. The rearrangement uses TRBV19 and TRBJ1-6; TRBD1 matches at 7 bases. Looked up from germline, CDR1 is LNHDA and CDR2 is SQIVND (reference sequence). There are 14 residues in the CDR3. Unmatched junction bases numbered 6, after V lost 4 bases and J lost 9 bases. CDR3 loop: CASSTGTASSPLHF. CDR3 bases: TGTGCCAGTAGTACCGGGACAGCCAGTTCACCCCTCCACTTT.

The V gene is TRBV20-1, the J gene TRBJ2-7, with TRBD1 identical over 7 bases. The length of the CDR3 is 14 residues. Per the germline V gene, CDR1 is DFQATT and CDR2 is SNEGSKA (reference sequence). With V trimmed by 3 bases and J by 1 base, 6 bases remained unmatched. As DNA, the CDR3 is TGCAGTGCTAGTCAGGGGGTCCTTTCCTACGAGCAGTACTTC. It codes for CSASQGVLSYEQYF.

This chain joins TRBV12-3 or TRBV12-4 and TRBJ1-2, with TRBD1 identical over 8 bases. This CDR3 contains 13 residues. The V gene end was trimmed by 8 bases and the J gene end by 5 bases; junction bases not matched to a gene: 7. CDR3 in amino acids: CASGSDRDYGYTF. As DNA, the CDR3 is TGTGCCAGCGGCTCGGACAGGGATTATGGCTACACCTTC.

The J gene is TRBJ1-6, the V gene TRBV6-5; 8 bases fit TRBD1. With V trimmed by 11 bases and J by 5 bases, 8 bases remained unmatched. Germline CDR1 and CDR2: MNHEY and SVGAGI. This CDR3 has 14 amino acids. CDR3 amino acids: CAESGGVNNSPLHF. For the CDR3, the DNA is TGTGCCGAGTCAGGGGGCGTCAATAATTCACCCCTCCACTTT.

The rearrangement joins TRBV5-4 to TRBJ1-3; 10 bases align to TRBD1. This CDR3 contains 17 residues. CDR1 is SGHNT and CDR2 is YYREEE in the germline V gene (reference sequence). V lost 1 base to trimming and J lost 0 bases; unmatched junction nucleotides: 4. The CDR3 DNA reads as TGTGCCAGCAGCTTGAGGACAGGGGGGGGCTCTGGAAACACCATATATTTT. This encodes CASSLRTGGGSGNTIYF.

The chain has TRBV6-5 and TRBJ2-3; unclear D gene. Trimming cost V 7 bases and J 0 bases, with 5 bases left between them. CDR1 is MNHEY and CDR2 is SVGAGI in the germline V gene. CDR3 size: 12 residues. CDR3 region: CASTGSTDTQYF. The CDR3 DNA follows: TGTGCCAGCACCGGAAGCACAGATACGCAGTATTTT.

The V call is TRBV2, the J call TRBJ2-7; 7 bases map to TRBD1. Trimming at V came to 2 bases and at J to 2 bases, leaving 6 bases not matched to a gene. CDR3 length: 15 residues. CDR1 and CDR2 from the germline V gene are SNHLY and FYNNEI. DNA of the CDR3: TGTGCCAGCAGTGAAAGGGGGACAGCCGCCTACGAGCAGTACTTC. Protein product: CASSERGTAAYEQYF.

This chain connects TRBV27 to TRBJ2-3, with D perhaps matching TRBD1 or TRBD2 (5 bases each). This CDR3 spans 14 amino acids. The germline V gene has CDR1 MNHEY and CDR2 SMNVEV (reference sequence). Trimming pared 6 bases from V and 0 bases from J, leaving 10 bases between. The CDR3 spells CASRRDRSTDTQYF. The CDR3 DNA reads TGTGCCAGCAGGAGGGACCGGAGCACAGATACGCAGTATTTT.

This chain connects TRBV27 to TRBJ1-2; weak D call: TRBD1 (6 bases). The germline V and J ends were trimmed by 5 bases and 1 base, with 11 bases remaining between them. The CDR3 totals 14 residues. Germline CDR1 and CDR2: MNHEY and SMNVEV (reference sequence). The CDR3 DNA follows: TGTGCCAGCAGTCCCCGAGGGGGTAACTATGGCTACACCTTC. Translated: CASSPRGGNYGYTF.

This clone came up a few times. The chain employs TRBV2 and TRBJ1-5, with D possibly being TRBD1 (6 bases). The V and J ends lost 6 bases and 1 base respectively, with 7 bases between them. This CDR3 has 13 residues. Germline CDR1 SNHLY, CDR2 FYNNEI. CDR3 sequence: CASRRGSNQPQHF. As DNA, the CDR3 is TGTGCCAGCAGGAGGGGGAGCAATCAGCCCCAGCATTTT.